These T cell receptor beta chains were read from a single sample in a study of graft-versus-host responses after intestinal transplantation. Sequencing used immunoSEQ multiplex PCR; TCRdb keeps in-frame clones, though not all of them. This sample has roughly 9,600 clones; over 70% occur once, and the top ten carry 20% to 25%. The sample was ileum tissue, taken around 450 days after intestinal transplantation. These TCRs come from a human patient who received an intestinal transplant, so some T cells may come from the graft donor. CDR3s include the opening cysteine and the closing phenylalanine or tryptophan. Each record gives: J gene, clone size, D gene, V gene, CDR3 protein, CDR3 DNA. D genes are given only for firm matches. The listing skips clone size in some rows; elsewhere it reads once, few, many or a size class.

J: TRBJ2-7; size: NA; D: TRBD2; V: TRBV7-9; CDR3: CASSLASGGPEWEQYF; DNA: TGTGCCAGCAGCTTAGCCAGCGGGGGCCCAGAGTGGGAGCAGTACTTC
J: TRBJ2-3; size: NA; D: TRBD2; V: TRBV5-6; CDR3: CASGPSGGITDTQYF; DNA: TGTGCCAGCGGCCCTAGCGGGGGAATCACAGATACGCAGTATTTT
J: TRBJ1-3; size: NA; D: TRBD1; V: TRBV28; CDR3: CASSQAGGSGNTIYF; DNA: TGTGCCAGCAGCCAAGCAGGGGGCTCTGGAAACACCATATATTTT
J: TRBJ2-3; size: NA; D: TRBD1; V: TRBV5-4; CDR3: CASSQWTGPSTDTQYF; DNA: TGTGCCAGCAGCCAGTGGACAGGGCCAAGCACAGATACGCAGTATTTT
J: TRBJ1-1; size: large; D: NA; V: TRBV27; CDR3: CASSIGGGTEAFF; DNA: TGTGCCAGCAGTATCGGGGGGGGCACTGAAGCTTTCTTT
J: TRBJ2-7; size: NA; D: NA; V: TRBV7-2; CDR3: CASSFGAGSSYEQYF; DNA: TGTGCCAGCAGCTTCGGGGCGGGGAGCTCCTACGAGCAGTACTTC
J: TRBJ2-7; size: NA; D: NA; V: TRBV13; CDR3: CASSSTGRDWEQYF; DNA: TGTGCCAGCAGCTCGACAGGGAGGGATTGGGAGCAGTACTTC
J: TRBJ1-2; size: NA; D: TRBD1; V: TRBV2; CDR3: CTSRGTEPVGYGYTF; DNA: TGTACCAGCAGGGGGACCGAGCCTGTGGGCTATGGCTACACCTTC
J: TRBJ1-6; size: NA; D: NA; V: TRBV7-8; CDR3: CASSLSPRLSSYNSPLHF; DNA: TGTGCCAGCAGCTTAAGTCCGCGACTGAGCTCCTATAATTCACCCCTCCACTTT
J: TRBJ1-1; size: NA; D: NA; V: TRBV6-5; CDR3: CASSYNLNTEAFF; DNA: TGTGCCAGCAGTTACAATTTGAACACTGAAGCTTTCTTT
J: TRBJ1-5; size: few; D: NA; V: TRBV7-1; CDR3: CASSYLDSSNQPQHF; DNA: TGTGCCAGCAGCTACCTAGACAGTAGCAATCAGCCCCAGCATTTT
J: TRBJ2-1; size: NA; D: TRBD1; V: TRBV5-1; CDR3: CASSLVSGTGLFNEQFF; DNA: TGCGCCAGCAGCTTGGTTTCCGGGACAGGGTTGTTCAATGAGCAGTTCTTC
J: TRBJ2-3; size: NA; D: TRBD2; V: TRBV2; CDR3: CASSEISGSTDTQYF; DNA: TGTGCCAGCAGTGAAATTAGCGGGAGCACAGATACGCAGTATTTT
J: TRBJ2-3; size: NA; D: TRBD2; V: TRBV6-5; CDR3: CASSSGLAWYF; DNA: TGTGCCAGCAGCTCGGGACTAGCGTGGTATTTT
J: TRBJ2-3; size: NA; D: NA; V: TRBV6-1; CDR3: CASSYTLDTQYF; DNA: TGTGCCAGCAGTTATACATTGGATACGCAGTATTTT
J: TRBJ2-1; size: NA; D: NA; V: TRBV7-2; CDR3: CASSLGGGTKEQFF; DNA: TGTGCCAGCAGCTTAGGTGGGGGCACAAAGGAGCAGTTCTTC
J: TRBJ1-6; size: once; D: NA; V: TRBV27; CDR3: CATREGGSYNSPLHF; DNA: TGTGCCACTAGGGAGGGTGGGTCCTATAATTCACCCCTCCACTTT
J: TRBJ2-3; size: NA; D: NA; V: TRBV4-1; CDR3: CASSLPKGGARPDTQYF; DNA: TGCGCCAGCAGCCTGCCAAAAGGGGGTGCGCGTCCTGATACGCAGTATTTT
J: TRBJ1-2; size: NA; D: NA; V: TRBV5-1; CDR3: CASSLQGGYTF; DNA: TGCGCCAGCAGCTTACAGGGTGGCTACACCTTC
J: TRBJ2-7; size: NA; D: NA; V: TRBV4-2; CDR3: CASSHLAGQGASYEQYF; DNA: TGTGCCAGCAGCCATTTAGCGGGGCAGGGGGCATCCTACGAGCAGTACTTC
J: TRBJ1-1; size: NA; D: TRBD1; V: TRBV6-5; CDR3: CASSSPRGPAEAFF; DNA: TGTGCCAGCAGCTCTCCCAGGGGGCCCGCTGAAGCTTTCTTT
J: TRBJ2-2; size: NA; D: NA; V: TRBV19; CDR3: CASNGLGGTGELFF; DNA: TGTGCCAGTAACGGCCTAGGGGGCACCGGGGAGCTGTTTTTT
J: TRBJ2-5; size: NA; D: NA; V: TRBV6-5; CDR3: CASSYSAGLYQETQYF; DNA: TGTGCCAGCAGTTACTCGGCAGGACTGTACCAAGAGACCCAGTACTTC
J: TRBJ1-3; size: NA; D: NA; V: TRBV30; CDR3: CAWSGSPSSGNTIYF; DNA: TGTGCCTGGAGTGGGTCACCCAGCTCTGGAAACACCATATATTTT
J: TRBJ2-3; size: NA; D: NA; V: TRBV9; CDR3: CASSVAGGSIGGNTQYF; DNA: TGTGCCAGCAGCGTAGCTGGCGGCTCGATAGGGGGAAATACGCAGTATTTT
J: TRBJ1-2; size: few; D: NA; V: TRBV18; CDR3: CASSRGGRGDGYTF; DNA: TGTGCCAGCTCACGGGGAGGCAGGGGCGATGGCTACACCTTC
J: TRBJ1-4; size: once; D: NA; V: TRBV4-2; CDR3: CASSQAVRVGKEKLFF; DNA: TGTGCCAGCAGCCAAGCCGTCCGGGTAGGGAAAGAAAAACTGTTTTTT
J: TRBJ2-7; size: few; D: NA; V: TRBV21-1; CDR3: CASSKCSGTRIYEQYF; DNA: TGTGCCAGCAGCAAATGCTCCGGGACTAGAATCTACGAGCAGTACTTC
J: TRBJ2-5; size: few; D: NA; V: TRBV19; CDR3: CASRGLGGPETQYF; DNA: TGTGCCAGTAGGGGACTGGGGGGCCCGGAGACCCAGTACTTC
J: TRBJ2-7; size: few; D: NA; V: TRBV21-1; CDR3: CASSKLRKNRGQGDF; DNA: TGTGCCAGCAGCAAATTAAGAAAAAACAGGGGACAGGGAGACTTC
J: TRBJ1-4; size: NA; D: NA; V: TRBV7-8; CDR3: CASSLDDRTNEKLFF; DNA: TGTGCCAGCAGCCTGGACGATAGAACTAATGAAAAACTGTTTTTT
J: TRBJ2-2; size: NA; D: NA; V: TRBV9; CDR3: CASSVGRENTGELFF; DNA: TGTGCCAGCAGCGTAGGAAGAGAGAACACCGGGGAGCTGTTTTTT
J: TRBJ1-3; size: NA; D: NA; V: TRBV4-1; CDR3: CASSQDESRVRNTLYF; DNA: TGCGCCAGCAGCCAAGATGAAAGTAGGGTTCGAAACACCTTATATTTT
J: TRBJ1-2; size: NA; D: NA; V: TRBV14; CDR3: CASSRGLDRVYGYTF; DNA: TGTGCCAGCAGCCGTGGACTGGATCGAGTCTATGGCTACACCTTC
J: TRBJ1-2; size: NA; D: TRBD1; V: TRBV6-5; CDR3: CASSSNSGTGSGYTF; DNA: TGTGCCAGCAGCTCCAACTCAGGGACAGGGTCGGGCTACACCTTC
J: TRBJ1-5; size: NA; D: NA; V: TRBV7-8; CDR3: CASSETDSSNQPQHF; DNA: TGTGCCAGCAGCGAAACGGACAGTTCCAATCAGCCCCAGCATTTT
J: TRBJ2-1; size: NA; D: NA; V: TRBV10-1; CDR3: CASSETGEDGEQFF; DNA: TGCGCCAGCAGTGAAACAGGAGAAGATGGTGAGCAGTTCTTC
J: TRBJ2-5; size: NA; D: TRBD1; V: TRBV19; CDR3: CASSTQTGGFQETQYF; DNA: TGTGCCAGTAGTACCCAGACAGGGGGCTTCCAAGAGACCCAGTACTTC
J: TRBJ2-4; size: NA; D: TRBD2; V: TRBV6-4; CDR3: CASSERGGKNIQYF; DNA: TGTGCCAGCAGTGAGCGGGGGGGTAAAAACATTCAGTACTTC
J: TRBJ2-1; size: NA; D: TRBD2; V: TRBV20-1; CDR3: CSAPSGVKEFF; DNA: TGCAGTGCTCCTAGCGGGGTGAAGGAGTTCTTC
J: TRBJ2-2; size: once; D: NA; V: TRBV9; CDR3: CASSKENTGELFF; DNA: TGTGCCAGCAGCAAAGAAAACACCGGGGAGCTGTTTTTT
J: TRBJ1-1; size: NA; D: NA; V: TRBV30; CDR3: CAWSVRGGTEAFF; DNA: TGTGCCTGGAGTGTTAGGGGGGGAACTGAAGCTTTCTTT
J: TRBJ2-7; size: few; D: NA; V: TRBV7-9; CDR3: CASSLAAGNLGYEQYF; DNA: TGTGCCAGCAGCTTAGCGGCGGGAAACCTGGGCTACGAGCAGTACTTC
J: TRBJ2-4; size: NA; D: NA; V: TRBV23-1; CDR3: CASSQCEGVWYF; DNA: TGCGCCAGCAGTCAATGTGAGGGTGTTTGGTACTTC
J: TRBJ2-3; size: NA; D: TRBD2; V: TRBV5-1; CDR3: CASSLGTSRTDTQYF; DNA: TGCGCCAGCAGCTTGGGGACTAGCAGAACAGATACGCAGTATTTT
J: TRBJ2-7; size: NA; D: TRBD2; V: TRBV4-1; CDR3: CASSQVGRGDGQYF; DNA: TGCGCCAGCAGCCAAGTGGGTCGGGGGGACGGGCAGTACTTC
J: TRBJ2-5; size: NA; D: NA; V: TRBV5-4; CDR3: CASSLARETQYF; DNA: TGTGCCAGCAGCTTGGCCCGTGAGACCCAGTACTTC
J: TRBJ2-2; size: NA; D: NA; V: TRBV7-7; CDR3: CASSLHYGSRGNTGELFF; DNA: TGTGCCAGCAGCCTACATTACGGGTCCAGGGGGAACACCGGGGAGCTGTTTTTT
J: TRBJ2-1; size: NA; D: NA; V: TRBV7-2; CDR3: CASSPRRLYNEQFF; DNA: TGTGCCAGCAGCCCCAGAAGACTCTACAATGAGCAGTTCTTC
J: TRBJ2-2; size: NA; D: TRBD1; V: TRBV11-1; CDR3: CASSLMGQGAGELFF; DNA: TGTGCCAGCAGCTTAATGGGACAGGGGGCCGGGGAGCTGTTTTTT
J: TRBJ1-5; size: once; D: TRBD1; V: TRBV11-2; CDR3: CASSLQGGAQPQHF; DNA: TGTGCCAGCAGCCTACAGGGGGGCGCTCAGCCCCAGCATTTT
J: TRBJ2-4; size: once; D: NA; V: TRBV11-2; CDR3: CASSLGGQTPLPIQYF; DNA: TGTGCCAGCAGCTTAGGGGGGCAGACCCCTTTACCCATTCAGTACTTC